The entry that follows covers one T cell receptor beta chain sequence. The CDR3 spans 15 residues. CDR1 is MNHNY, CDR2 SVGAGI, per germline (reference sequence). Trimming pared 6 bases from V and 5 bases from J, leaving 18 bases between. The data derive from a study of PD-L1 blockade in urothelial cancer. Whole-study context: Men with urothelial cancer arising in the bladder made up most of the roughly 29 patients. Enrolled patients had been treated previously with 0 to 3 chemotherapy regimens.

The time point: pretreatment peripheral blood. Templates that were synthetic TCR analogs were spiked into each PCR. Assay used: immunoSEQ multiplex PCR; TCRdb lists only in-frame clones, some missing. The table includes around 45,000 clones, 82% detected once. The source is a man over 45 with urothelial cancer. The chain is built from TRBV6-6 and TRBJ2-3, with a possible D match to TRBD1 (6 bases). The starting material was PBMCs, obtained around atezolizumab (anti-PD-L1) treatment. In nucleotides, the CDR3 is TGTGCCAGCAGCCCCCGGGGTGCGGACAGAGATACGCAGTATTTT. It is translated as CASSPRGADRDTQYF.